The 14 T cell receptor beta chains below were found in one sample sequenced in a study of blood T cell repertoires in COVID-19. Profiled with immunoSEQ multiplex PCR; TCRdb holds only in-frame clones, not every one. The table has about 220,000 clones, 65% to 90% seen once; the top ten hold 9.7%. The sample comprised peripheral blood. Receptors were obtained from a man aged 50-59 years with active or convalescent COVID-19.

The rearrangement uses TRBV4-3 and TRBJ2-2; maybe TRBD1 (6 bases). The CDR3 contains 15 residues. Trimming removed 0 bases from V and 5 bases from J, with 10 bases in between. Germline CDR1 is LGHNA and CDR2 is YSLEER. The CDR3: CASSQDRGLTGELFF. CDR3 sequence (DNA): TGCGCCAGCAGCCAAGACAGGGGTCTGACCGGGGAGCTGTTTTTT.

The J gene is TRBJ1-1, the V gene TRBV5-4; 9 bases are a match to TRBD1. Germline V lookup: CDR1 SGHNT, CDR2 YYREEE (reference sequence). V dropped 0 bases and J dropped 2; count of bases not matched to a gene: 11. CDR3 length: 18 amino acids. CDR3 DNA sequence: TGTGCCAGCAGCTTGGCCATGGGACAGGGCGGGTTCAACACTGAAGCTTTCTTT. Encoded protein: CASSLAMGQGGFNTEAFF.

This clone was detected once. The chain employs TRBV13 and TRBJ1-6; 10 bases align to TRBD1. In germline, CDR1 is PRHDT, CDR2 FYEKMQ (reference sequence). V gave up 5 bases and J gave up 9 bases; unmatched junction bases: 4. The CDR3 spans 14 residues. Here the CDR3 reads CASSGGQGSSPLHF. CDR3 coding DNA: TGTGCCAGCAGCGGGGGACAGGGGAGTTCACCCCTCCACTTT.

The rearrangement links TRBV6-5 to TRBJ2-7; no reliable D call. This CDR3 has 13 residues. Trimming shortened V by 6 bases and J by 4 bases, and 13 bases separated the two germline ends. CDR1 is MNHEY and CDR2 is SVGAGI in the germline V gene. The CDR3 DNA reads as TGTGCCAGCAGCCCCCGGGTCCAATACGAGCAGTACTTC. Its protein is CASSPRVQYEQYF.

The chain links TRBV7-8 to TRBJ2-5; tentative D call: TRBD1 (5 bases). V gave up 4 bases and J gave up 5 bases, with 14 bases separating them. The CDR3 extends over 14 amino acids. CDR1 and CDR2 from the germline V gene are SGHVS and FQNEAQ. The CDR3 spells CASSWSGLGETQYF. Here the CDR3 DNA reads TGTGCCAGCAGCTGGTCAGGGCTAGGTGAGACCCAGTACTTC.

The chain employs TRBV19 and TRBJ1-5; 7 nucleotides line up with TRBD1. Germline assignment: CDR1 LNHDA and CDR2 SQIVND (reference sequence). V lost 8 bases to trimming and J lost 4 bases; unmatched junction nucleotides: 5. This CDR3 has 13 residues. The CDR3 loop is CASHSRGNQPQHF. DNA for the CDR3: TGTGCCAGTCATTCCAGGGGGAATCAGCCCCAGCATTTT.

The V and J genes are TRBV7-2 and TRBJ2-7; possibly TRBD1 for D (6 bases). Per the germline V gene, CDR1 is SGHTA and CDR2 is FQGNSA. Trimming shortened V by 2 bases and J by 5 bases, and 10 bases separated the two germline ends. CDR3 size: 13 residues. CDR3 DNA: TGTGCCAGCAGCTTAACACAGGGCCACGAGCAGTACTTC. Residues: CASSLTQGHEQYF.

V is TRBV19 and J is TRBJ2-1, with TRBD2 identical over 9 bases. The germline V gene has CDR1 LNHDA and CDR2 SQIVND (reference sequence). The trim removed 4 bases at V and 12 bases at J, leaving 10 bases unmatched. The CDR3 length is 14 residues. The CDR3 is CASSRTSAQRRQFF. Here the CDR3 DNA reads TGTGCCAGTAGTAGGACTAGCGCCCAGCGAAGGCAGTTCTTC.

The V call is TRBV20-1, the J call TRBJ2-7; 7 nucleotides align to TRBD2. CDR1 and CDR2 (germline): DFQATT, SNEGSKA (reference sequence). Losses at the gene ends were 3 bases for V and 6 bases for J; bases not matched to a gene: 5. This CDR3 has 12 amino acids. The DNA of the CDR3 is TGCAGTGCTAGTGCGGGAGACGGCGAGCAGTACTTC. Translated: CSASAGDGEQYF.

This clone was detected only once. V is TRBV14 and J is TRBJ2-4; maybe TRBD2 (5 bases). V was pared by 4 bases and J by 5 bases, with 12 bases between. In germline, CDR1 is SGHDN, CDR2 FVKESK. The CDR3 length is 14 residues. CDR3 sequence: CASSPRGSQNIQYF. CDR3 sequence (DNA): TGTGCCAGCAGCCCACGTGGGAGCCAAAACATTCAGTACTTC.

The CDR3, as DNA: TGTGCCAGCAGCTTATACGCGGCCAAAAACATTCAGTACTTC. Translated: CASSLYAAKNIQYF. The V and J genes are TRBV7-2 and TRBJ2-4; D gene uncertain. Looked up from germline, CDR1 is SGHTA and CDR2 is FQGNSA. CDR3 size: 14 residues. V was trimmed by 2 bases and J by 1 base, leaving 6 bases between them.

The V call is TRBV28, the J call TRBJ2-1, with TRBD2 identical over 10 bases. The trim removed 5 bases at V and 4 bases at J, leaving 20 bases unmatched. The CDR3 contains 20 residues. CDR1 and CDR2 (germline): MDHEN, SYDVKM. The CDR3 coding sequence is TGTGCCAGCAGTCACCTGTTGGCTAGCGGGGGCCCCTCGACTTACAATGAGCAGTTCTTC. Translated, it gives CASSHLLASGGPSTYNEQFF.

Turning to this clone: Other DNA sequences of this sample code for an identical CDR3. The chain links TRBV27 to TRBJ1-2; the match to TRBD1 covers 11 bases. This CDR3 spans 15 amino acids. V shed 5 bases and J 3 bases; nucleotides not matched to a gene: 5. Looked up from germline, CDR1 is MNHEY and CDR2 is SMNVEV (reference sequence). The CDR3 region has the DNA TGTGCCAGCAGTCCCGGACAGGGGGCTTACTATGGCTACACCTTC. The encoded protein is CASSPGQGAYYGYTF.

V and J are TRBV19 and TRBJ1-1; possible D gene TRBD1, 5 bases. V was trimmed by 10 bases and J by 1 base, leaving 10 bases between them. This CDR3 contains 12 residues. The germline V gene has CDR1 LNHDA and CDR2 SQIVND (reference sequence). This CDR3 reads CATGFRNTEAFF. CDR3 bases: TGTGCCACAGGGTTTAGGAACACTGAAGCTTTCTTT.